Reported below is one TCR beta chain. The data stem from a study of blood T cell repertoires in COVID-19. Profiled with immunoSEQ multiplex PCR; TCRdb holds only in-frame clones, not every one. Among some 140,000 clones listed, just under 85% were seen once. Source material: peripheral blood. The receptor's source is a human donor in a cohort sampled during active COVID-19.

Here the CDR3 DNA reads TGTGCCAGTAAATTTGTCGGTTCTAGCACAGATACGCAGTATTTT. This encodes CASKFVGSSTDTQYF. This chain links TRBV19 with TRBJ2-3; D unresolved. Germline CDR1 is LNHDA and CDR2 is SQIVND (reference sequence). Trimming cost V 7 bases and J 0 bases, with 14 bases left between them. The CDR3 runs 15 residues.